Described below is a single T cell receptor (beta chain) sequence and its context. This sample is part of a study of technical replicates of blood from a handful of donors. The CDR3 contains 14 residues. Germline V gives CDR1 SGDLS, CDR2 YYNGEE. Trimming shortened V by 4 bases and J by 2 bases, and 13 bases separated the two germline ends. Assay used: immunoSEQ multiplex PCR; TCRdb lists only in-frame clones, some missing. The sample holds approximately 60,000 clones, about 86% seen once. This clonotype originated in a human donor in good health. Some clones in this sample may be carry-over from other donors' samples. The sequenced material came from PBMCs. V usage is TRBV9 and J usage is TRBJ2-7; D is possibly TRBD2 (6 bases). The CDR3: CASSPGDGAYEQYF. CDR3 DNA: TGTGCCAGCAGCCCGGGGGACGGGGCCTACGAGCAGTACTTC.